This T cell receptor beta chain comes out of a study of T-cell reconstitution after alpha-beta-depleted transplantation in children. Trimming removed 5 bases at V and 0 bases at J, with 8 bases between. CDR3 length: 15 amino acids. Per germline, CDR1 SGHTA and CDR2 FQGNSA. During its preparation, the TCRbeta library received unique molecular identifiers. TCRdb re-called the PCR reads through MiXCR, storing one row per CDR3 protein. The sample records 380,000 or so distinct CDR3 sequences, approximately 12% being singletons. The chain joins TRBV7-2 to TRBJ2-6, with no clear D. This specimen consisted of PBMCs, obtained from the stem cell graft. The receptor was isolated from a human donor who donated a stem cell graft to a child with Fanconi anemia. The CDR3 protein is CASSRVGSGANVLTF. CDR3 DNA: TGTGCCAGCAGCAGGGTGGGCTCTGGGGCCAACGTCCTGACTTTC. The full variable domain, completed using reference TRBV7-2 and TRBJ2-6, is GAGVSQSPSNKVTEKGKDVELRCDPISGHTALYWYRQSLGQGLEFLIYFQGNSAPDKSGLPSDRFSAERTGGSVSTLTIQRTQQEDSAVYLCASSRVGSGANVLTFGAGSRLTVL.